This T cell receptor (beta chain) was recovered during a study of cytomegalovirus exposure and HLA in healthy donors. The PCR contained 60 Vbeta and 13 Jbeta primers. The repertoire was sequenced with immunoSEQ multiplex PCR; TCRdb's copy has only in-frame clones and lacks some. The sample carries about 200,000 clones, approximately 78% recorded once. The study's findings and limits: The study flagged about 160 TCR beta chains as cytomegalovirus-associated. About 87% or about 30% of the time was how often most TCR beta V segments were productive, according to an earlier analysis. A few V segments could not be told apart, such as TRBV6-2 and TRBV6-3, and were left out.

As for this clone: Its antigen is currently unknown.

This CDR3 contains 15 residues. This clonotype was obtained from a woman aged 40 to 50 in good health and CMV-seronegative. The chain joins TRBV1 to TRBJ2-2; the table's D call, TRBD1, was not checked against the DNA. TRBV1 is reported as a pseudogene. The sequencing input was PBMCs. CDR3 in DNA: TGCACCAGCAGCCAAGTCGGGACAGCGTCCGGGGAGCTGTTTTTT. Its protein is CTSSQVGTASGELFF.